The rows below give T cell receptor beta chains drawn from one sample of a study of metastatic and nonmetastatic thyroid tumors. TCRdb reassembled clones from the PCR reads with MiXCR. The table has approximately 17,000 clones, approximately 27% seen once. Sequenced input: tumor tissue. The receptors shown here come from a female donor with papillary thyroid cancer or a benign thyroid nodule (not recorded which). Some clones in this sample may be carry-over from other donors' samples. Each CDR3 is given with its conserved first and last residue. D genes are given only for firm matches. The size entry is marked missing in some rows and otherwise reads once, few, many or a size class.

V gene: TRBV6-5
J gene: TRBJ1-2
clone size: few
D gene: NA
CDR3 DNA: TGTGCCATCAGTTACGGGGGGGATGGCTACACCTTC
CDR3 protein: CAISYGGDGYTF

V gene: TRBV20-1
J gene: TRBJ1-5
clone size: NA
D gene: NA
CDR3 DNA: TGCAGTGCTAGAGAAGATGGGAATCAGCCCCAGCATTTT
CDR3 protein: CSAREDGNQPQHF

V gene: TRBV6-5
J gene: TRBJ1-6
clone size: few
D gene: NA
CDR3 DNA: TGTGCCAGCAGTTACTCGATATCAAGTAATTCACAACTCCACTTT
CDR3 protein: CASSYSISSNSQLHF

V gene: TRBV30
J gene: TRBJ1-5
clone size: NA
D gene: NA
CDR3 DNA: TGTGCCTGGAGTGCGTTGGTGAGCCAGCCCCAGCATTTT
CDR3 protein: CAWSALVSQPQHF

V gene: TRBV20-1
J gene: TRBJ2-1
clone size: NA
D gene: NA
CDR3 DNA: TGCAGTGCTAGAATCCCTTATGGGGGAACTTACAATGAGCAGTTCTTC
CDR3 protein: CSARIPYGGTYNEQFF

V gene: TRBV5-1
J gene: TRBJ2-7
clone size: NA
D gene: TRBD1
CDR3 DNA: TGCGCCAGCAGCGCCGGGACAGATAGCTCCTACGAGCAGTACTTC
CDR3 protein: CASSAGTDSSYEQYF

V gene: TRBV10-1
J gene: TRBJ1-1
clone size: medium-sized
D gene: NA
CDR3 DNA: TGCGCCAGCCGTGGGGACACTGAAGCTTTCTTT
CDR3 protein: CASRGDTEAFF

V gene: TRBV6-1
J gene: TRBJ1-2
clone size: many
D gene: TRBD1
CDR3 DNA: TGTGCCAGCAGGCGACAGGGCTTTGAGAACTATGGCTACACCTTC
CDR3 protein: CASRRQGFENYGYTF

V gene: TRBV2
J gene: TRBJ2-1
clone size: NA
D gene: NA
CDR3 DNA: TGTGCCAGCAGTACCGGGACCGCAAGCTCCTACAATGAGCAGTTCTTC
CDR3 protein: CASSTGTASSYNEQFF

V gene: TRBV28
J gene: TRBJ1-6
clone size: NA
D gene: TRBD1
CDR3 DNA: TGTGCCAGCAGCCGAGGACAGGGGTCTAGCTCCTATAATTCACCCCTCCACTTT
CDR3 protein: CASSRGQGSSSYNSPLHF

V gene: TRBV10-3
J gene: TRBJ2-1
clone size: many
D gene: TRBD2
CDR3 DNA: TGTGCCATCAGTGAGGGTGGGGCGGGGGGTGCCTCCTACAATGAGCAGTTCTTC
CDR3 protein: CAISEGGAGGASYNEQFF

V gene: TRBV9
J gene: TRBJ1-1
clone size: once
D gene: NA
CDR3 DNA: TGTGCCAGCAGCGTAAACCCCGGGGTTTTCACTGAAGCTTTCTTT
CDR3 protein: CASSVNPGVFTEAFF

V gene: TRBV5-1
J gene: TRBJ1-6
clone size: NA
D gene: TRBD1
CDR3 DNA: TGCGCCAGCGGACAGGGGGCGAATTCACCCCTCCACTTT
CDR3 protein: CASGQGANSPLHF

V gene: TRBV19
J gene: TRBJ1-2
clone size: hyperexpanded
D gene: NA
CDR3 DNA: TGTGCCAGTAAGGGCTATGGCTACACCTTC
CDR3 protein: CASKGYGYTF

V gene: TRBV7-8
J gene: TRBJ2-1
clone size: many
D gene: NA
CDR3 DNA: TGTGCCAGCAGCTTAGTGGGGGGTAGGGAGCAGTTCTTC
CDR3 protein: CASSLVGGREQFF

V gene: TRBV6-6
J gene: TRBJ1-3
clone size: many
D gene: NA
CDR3 DNA: TGTGCCAGCAGTTACTTCCCCCCTGGGTATCGAGCCTCTGGAAACACCATATATTTT
CDR3 protein: CASSYFPPGYRASGNTIYF

V gene: TRBV14
J gene: TRBJ2-5
clone size: NA
D gene: NA
CDR3 DNA: TGTGCCAGCAGCCAAGATCAGGCGGGTTTAGAGACCCAGTACTTC
CDR3 protein: CASSQDQAGLETQYF

V gene: TRBV5-1
J gene: TRBJ2-1
clone size: NA
D gene: NA
CDR3 DNA: TGCGCCAGCAGCTTGGGGAGTCCTATCAATGAGCAGTTCTTC
CDR3 protein: CASSLGSPINEQFF

V gene: TRBV4-3
J gene: TRBJ2-7
clone size: many
D gene: NA
CDR3 DNA: TGCGCCAGCAGCCAAGCGCACGGCTACGAGCAGTACTTC
CDR3 protein: CASSQAHGYEQYF

V gene: TRBV2
J gene: TRBJ2-7
clone size: few
D gene: NA
CDR3 DNA: TGTGCCATCGACGCGACTTCCAGCTCCTACGAGCAGTACTTC
CDR3 protein: CAIDATSSSYEQYF

V gene: TRBV3-1
J gene: TRBJ1-1
clone size: NA
D gene: TRBD1
CDR3 DNA: TGTGCCAGCAGCCAAGGCAGTCGGGACAGTGAAGCTTTCTTT
CDR3 protein: CASSQGSRDSEAFF

V gene: TRBV24-1
J gene: TRBJ1-5
clone size: NA
D gene: NA
CDR3 DNA: TGTTCCACCAGTGATTCCAACAGGGTCAATCAGCCCCATCATTTT
CDR3 protein: CSTSDSNRVNQPHHF

V gene: TRBV3-1
J gene: TRBJ1-5
clone size: NA
D gene: NA
CDR3 DNA: TGTGCCAGCAGCTTAGGGTTTACCAATCAGCCCCAGCATTTT
CDR3 protein: CASSLGFTNQPQHF